This T cell receptor (beta chain) was observed in a study of T-cell reconstitution after alpha-beta-depleted transplantation in children. V lost 2 bases and J lost 6, with 8 bases in between. The germline V gene has CDR1 MNHEY and CDR2 SVGAGI. This CDR3 spans 12 amino acids. This clonotype has only a few counts. As yet, its antigen is unknown. Study-wide findings and caveats: The main origin of T-cell counts and diversity one year after transplant was newly produced T cells. It was surviving recipient T cells and thymic progenitors that gave some patients high TCRbeta diversity at day 60.

Unique molecular identifiers were used in preparing the TCRbeta library. TCRdb reprocessed the PCR reads via MiXCR and lists one record per CDR3 protein. Of approximately 800,000 distinct CDR3 sequences in the sample, 16% were seen once. This material consisted of PBMCs, mostly from graft donor cells, taken 360 days after TCRalphabeta/CD19-depleted stem cell transplant. This receptor was obtained from a male patient between 5 and 17 years old who had a stem cell transplant for acute lymphoblastic leukemia, so the T cells may come from the graft donor. The V gene is TRBV6-5, the J gene TRBJ2-7, with a weak D call TRBD2 (5 bases). The CDR3: CASSYERGEQYF. The CDR3 DNA reads TGTGCCAGCAGTTACGAACGGGGCGAGCAGTACTTC.